Listed below are T cell receptor beta chains from one sample, sequenced in a study of T cell responses to AZD1222 COVID-19 vaccine. Profiled with immunoSEQ multiplex PCR; TCRdb holds only in-frame clones, not every one. Of around 150,000 clones in the sample, around 90% were seen once. Sequenced here: peripheral blood, sampled 28 days after the second AZD1222 dose. These receptors originate from an adult who received the AZD1222 COVID-19 vaccine. Each CDR3 is given with its conserved first and last residue. Each record gives: D gene, clone size, J gene, V gene, CDR3 DNA, CDR3 protein. A D gene is named only where the DNA matches it firmly. Clone size is stated in some rows and not others, as once, few, many or a class when expanded.

NA NA TRBJ2-5 TRBV5-1 TGCGCCAGCAGCTTGTTGACAGGTGAAGAGACCCAGTACTTC CASSLLTGEETQYF
NA NA TRBJ2-6 TRBV2 TGTGCCAGCAATATGGTAGGGTGGAGGGCCAACGTCCTGACTTTC CASNMVGWRANVLTF
NA NA TRBJ2-1 TRBV27 TGTGCCAGCAGTATAAGCGGAGACTCCTACAATGAGCAGTTCTTC CASSISGDSYNEQFF
NA NA TRBJ1-5 TRBV6-2/TRBV6-3 TGTGCCAGCAGTTACTGGCAGGGCAATCAGCCCCAGCATTTT CASSYWQGNQPQHF
TRBD1 NA TRBJ2-1 TRBV2 TGTGCCACCAAATCAACGGGACAGGGCTACAATGAGCAGTTCTTC CATKSTGQGYNEQFF
NA NA TRBJ2-2 TRBV5-1 TGCGCCAGCAGCTTCGGGACAACGGGATTTACCGGGGAGCTGTTTTTT CASSFGTTGFTGELFF
TRBD2 NA TRBJ2-7 TRBV19 TGTGCCAGTACTAGCGGGAGTTCAGAGCAGTACTTC CASTSGSSEQYF
NA NA TRBJ2-7 TRBV11-3 TGTGCCAGCAGCATAGGTGCCGGGACACAGTACGAGCAGTACTTC CASSIGAGTQYEQYF
NA NA TRBJ2-1 TRBV25-1 TGTGCCAGCAGTACCGTAGTTAGAGAGCCCCTCAATGAGCAGTTCTTC CASSTVVREPLNEQFF
NA NA TRBJ2-3 TRBV11-2 TGTGCCAGCAGCTTAGATGGGGCGGTATCAGATACGCAGTATTTT CASSLDGAVSDTQYF
NA NA TRBJ1-1 TRBV6-4 TGTGCCAGCAGTGAAAGGACCGGAGGGAACACTGAAGCTTTCTTT CASSERTGGNTEAFF
NA NA TRBJ2-2 TRBV4-1 TGCGCCAGCAGCCAAGAAATCACGTCTCCGGCCGGGGAGCTGTTTTTT CASSQEITSPAGELFF
NA NA TRBJ1-3 TRBV19 TGTGCCAGTAGGGACAAAAAATCTGGAAACACCATATATTTT CASRDKKSGNTIYF
NA NA TRBJ1-2 TRBV5-4 TGTGCCAGCAGCTCCCCGGGCAGGGACCTTAACTATGGCTACACCTTC CASSSPGRDLNYGYTF
NA NA TRBJ1-6 TRBV29-1 TGCAGCGTTGGGCCTAACCGGGGTTCACCCCTCCACTTT CSVGPNRGSPLHF
TRBD2 NA TRBJ2-1 TRBV5-1 TGCGCCAGCAGTCCGACTAGCGGGCAATACAATGAGCAGTTCTTC CASSPTSGQYNEQFF
NA once TRBJ2-3 TRBV30 TGTGCCTGGAGTGTTCTTCGGACTAGCACAGATACGCAGTATTTT CAWSVLRTSTDTQYF
NA few TRBJ1-2 TRBV5-4 TGTGCCAGCAGCTTGCAAAGCGATGGCTACACCTTC CASSLQSDGYTF
NA NA TRBJ1-1 TRBV18 TGTGCCAGCTCACCAAACGGGGCAAACCGTCTGAACACTGAAGCTTTCTTT CASSPNGANRLNTEAFF
TRBD1 NA TRBJ2-7 TRBV28 TGTGCCAGCAGTTTCTCTCCGGGACAGGGTGGGCAGTACTTC CASSFSPGQGGQYF
NA NA TRBJ2-7 TRBV10-3 TGTGCCATCAGCGGGCATAAAGAGACCTACGAGCAGTACTTC CAISGHKETYEQYF
TRBD1 NA TRBJ1-1 TRBV4-3 TGCGCCAGCAGCCTTTTAATTACAGGGGCCCCTGAAGCTTTCTTT CASSLLITGAPEAFF
TRBD1 NA TRBJ2-3 TRBV27 TGTGCCAGCAGTTTATCGTGGGACAGGGGACCGGGCACAGATACGCAGTATTTT CASSLSWDRGPGTDTQYF
NA NA TRBJ1-4 TRBV27 TGTGCCAGCAGTCAAAGGATTAATGAAAAACTGTTTTTT CASSQRINEKLFF
NA NA TRBJ2-5 TRBV7-2 TGTGCCAGCAGCGTAGACAGGTTGGAGACCCAGTACTTC CASSVDRLETQYF
NA NA TRBJ1-2 TRBV7-2 TGTGCCAGCAGCTTTGGGGACACTACTAACTATGGCTACACCTTC CASSFGDTTNYGYTF
TRBD1 NA TRBJ2-7 TRBV29-1 TGCAGCGTTGTAGGACAGGGGACCTCCTACGAGCAGTACTTC CSVVGQGTSYEQYF
TRBD2 few TRBJ2-1 TRBV6-2/TRBV6-3 TGTGCCAGCAGCTCTTATGGGAGGGGCGACGTAAACAATGAGCAGTTCTTC CASSSYGRGDVNNEQFF
NA few TRBJ1-3 TRBV5-4 TGTGCCAGCAGCGGTACAGGGAGGGAGTCTGGAAACACCATATATTTT CASSGTGRESGNTIYF
NA NA TRBJ2-1 TRBV9 TGTGCCAGCAGTTCGACTGGCTCCTACAATGAGCAGTTCTTC CASSSTGSYNEQFF
NA NA TRBJ1-5 TRBV5-6 TGTGCCAGCAGCTTACAGGGCCAGCCCCAGCATTTT CASSLQGQPQHF
NA NA TRBJ2-7 TRBV11-2 TGTGCCAGCAGCCCCGGGACCGGGAGCTCCTACGAGCAGTACTTC CASSPGTGSSYEQYF
NA NA TRBJ2-7 TRBV3-1/TRBV3-2 TGTGCCAGCAGCCTGAACTACGAGCAGTACTTC CASSLNYEQYF
NA NA TRBJ2-2 TRBV29-1 TGCAGCGTTGAATGGGGAACACCGAACACCGGGGAGCTGTTTTTT CSVEWGTPNTGELFF
TRBD2 NA TRBJ2-2 TRBV11-3 TGTGCCAGCAGCTTAGTTGCGGGAGCGAACACCGGGGAGCTGTTTTTT CASSLVAGANTGELFF
NA NA TRBJ1-6 TRBV19 TGTGCCAGTAGACTTCTAAGCTCCTATAATTCACCCCTCCACTTT CASRLLSSYNSPLHF